What follows describes a single T cell receptor beta chain. This specimen belongs to a study of OX40 agonist ivuxolimab in advanced cancers. V lost 4 bases, J lost 5 bases, and 2 bases stayed unmatched. This CDR3 spans 13 amino acids. In germline, CDR1 is GTSNPN, CDR2 SVGIG (reference sequence). Some clones are missing from TCRdb's copy, which holds only in-frame ones; the method was immunoSEQ multiplex PCR. The sample shows about 79,000 clones, roughly 88% of them seen only once. Sequences were derived from CD4+ or CD8+ T cells sorted from blood, sampled in a trial of the OX40 agonist ivuxolimab. The V call is TRBV30, the J call TRBJ1-6, with 7 positions matching TRBD1. The receptor was derived from an adult with an advanced solid tumor such as melanoma, head and neck, liver or kidney cancer. As DNA, the CDR3 is TGTGCCTGGACGACAGGGAATAATTCACCCCTCCACTTT. Translation gives CAWTTGNNSPLHF.